Included here is one TCR beta chain sequence, with context. Antigen unknown. Trimming left V 3 bases short and J 3 bases short, with 21 bases between. Germline CDR1 is ENHRY and CDR2 is SYGVKD. This CDR3 has 18 amino acids. This specimen belongs to a study of post-analysis software for immune sequencing data. Study information: The cohort encompassed relapsing-remitting, secondary progressive and progressive-relapsing multiple sclerosis disease courses.

The study, taken as a whole, reports: F-measure co-clustering was strong for batch-matched samples. People with multiple sclerosis had a significantly lower normalized Chao1 diversity than controls did. TRBV segments more frequent in patients than in controls numbered several and included TRBV5-6, TRBV5-1 and TRBV20-1.

Prepared libraries of TCR beta cDNA carried unique molecular identifiers. T cells numbering roughly 1 to 10 million yielded roughly 0.5 million cDNA molecules. MiXCR was run by TCRdb on the PCR reads, yielding one entry per CDR3 protein. The sample comprises 450,000 to 700,000 distinct CDR3 sequences, about 44% of which are singletons, and under 2% rests with the top ten. The V gene is TRBV10-3, the J gene TRBJ2-1; TRBD2 might be the D (6 bases). This receptor was identified in a girl aged 10 to 17 with multiple sclerosis. Sequenced sample: blood. As DNA, the CDR3 is TGTGCCATCAGTGATTTTAACACCAGTAGGACTATCTACAATGAGCAGTTCTTC. Encoded protein: CAISDFNTSRTIYNEQFF.